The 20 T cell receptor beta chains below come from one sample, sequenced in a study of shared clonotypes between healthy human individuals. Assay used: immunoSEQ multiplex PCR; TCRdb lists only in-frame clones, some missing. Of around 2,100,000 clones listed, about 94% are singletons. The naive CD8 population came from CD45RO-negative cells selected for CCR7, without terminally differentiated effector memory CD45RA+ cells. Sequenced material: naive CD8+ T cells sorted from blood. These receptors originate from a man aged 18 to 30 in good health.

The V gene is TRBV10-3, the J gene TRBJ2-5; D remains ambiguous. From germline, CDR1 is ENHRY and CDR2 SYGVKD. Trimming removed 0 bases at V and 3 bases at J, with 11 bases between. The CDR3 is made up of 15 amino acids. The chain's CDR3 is CAISESVELKETQYF. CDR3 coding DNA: TGTGCCATCAGTGAGTCGGTAGAACTAAAAGAGACCCAGTACTTC.

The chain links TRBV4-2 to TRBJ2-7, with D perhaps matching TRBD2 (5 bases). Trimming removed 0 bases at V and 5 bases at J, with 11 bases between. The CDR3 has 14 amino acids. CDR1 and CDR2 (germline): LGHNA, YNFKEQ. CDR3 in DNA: TGTGCCAGCAGCCAAGACCTAGCCATGGACGAGCAGTACTTC. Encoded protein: CASSQDLAMDEQYF.

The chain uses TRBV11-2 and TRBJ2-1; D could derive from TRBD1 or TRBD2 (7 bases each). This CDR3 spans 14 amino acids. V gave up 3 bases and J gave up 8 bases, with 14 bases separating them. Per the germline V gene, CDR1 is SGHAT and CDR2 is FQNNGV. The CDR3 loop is CASSFYRGGDEQFF. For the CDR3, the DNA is TGTGCCAGCAGCTTTTACAGGGGAGGGGATGAGCAGTTCTTC.

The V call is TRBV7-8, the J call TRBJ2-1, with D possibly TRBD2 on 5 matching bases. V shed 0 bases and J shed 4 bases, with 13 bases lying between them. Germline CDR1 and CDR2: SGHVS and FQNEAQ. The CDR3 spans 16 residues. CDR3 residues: CASSLAIRERYNEQFF. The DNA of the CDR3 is TGTGCCAGCAGCTTAGCGATCCGGGAACGGTACAATGAGCAGTTCTTC.

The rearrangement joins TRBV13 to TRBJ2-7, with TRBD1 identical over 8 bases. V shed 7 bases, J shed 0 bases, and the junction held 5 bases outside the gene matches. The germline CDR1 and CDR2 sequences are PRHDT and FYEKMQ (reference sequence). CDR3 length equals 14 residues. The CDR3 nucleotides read TGTGCCAGCACCACCGGGACAGGCTCCTACGAGCAGTACTTC. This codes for CASTTGTGSYEQYF.

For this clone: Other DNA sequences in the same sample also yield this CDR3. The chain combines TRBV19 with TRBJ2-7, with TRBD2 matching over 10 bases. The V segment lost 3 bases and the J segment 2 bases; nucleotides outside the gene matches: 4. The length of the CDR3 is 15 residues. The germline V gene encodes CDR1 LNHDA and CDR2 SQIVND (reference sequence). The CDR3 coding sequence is TGTGCCAGTAGTATGACGAGCGGGGGGGCCTACGAGCAGTACTTC. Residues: CASSMTSGGAYEQYF. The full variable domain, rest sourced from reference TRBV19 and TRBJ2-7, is DGGITQSPKYLFRKEGQNVTLSCEQNLNHDAMYWYRQDPGQGLRLIYYSQIVNDFQKGDIAEGYSVSREKKESFPLTVTSAQKNPTAFYLCASSMTSGGAYEQYFGPGTRLTVT.

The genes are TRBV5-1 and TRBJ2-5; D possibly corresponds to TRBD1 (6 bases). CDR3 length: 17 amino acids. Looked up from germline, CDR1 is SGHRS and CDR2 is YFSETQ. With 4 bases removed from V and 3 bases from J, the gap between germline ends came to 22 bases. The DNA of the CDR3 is TGCGCCAGCAGCACAGCTTTGACAGGAACCCCCGAAGAGACCCAGTACTTC. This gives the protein CASSTALTGTPEETQYF.

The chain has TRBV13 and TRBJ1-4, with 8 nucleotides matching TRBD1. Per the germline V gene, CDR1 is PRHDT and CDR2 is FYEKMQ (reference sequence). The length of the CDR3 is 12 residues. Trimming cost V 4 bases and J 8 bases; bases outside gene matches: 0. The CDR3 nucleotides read TGTGCCAGCAGCTGGGACAGGGAAAAACTGTTTTTT. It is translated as CASSWDREKLFF.

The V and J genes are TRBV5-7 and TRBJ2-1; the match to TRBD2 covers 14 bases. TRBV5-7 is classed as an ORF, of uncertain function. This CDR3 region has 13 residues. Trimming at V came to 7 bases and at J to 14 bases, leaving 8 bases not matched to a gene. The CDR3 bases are TGTGCCAGCTCCGGGACTAGCGGGAGCGGTGAGTTCTTC. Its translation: CASSGTSGSGEFF.

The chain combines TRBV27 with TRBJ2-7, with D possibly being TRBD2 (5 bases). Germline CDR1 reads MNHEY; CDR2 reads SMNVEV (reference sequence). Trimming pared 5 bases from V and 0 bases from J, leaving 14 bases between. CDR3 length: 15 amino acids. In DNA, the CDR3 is TGTGCCAGCAGTCCCGGGGTAGTTAGCTCCTACGAGCAGTACTTC. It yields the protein CASSPGVVSSYEQYF.

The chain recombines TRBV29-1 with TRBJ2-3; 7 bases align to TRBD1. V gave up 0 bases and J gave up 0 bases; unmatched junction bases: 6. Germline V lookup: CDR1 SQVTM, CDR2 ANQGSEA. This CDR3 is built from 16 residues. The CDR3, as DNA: TGCAGCGTTGAAGATTTACAGGGGCGTAGCACAGATACGCAGTATTTT. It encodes CSVEDLQGRSTDTQYF.

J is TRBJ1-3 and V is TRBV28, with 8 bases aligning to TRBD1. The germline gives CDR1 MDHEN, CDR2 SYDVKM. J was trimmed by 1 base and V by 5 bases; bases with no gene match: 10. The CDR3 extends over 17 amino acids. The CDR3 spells CASSQQTGAPSGNTIYF. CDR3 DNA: TGTGCCAGCAGTCAACAGACAGGGGCGCCTTCTGGAAACACCATATATTTT.

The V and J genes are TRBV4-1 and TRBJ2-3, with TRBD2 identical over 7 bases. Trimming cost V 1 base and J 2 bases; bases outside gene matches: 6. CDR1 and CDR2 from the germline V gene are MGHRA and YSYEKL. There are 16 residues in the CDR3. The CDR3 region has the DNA TGCGCCAGCAGCCAAGTGCGCGGGGGAAACACAGATACGCAGTATTTT. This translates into CASSQVRGGNTDTQYF.

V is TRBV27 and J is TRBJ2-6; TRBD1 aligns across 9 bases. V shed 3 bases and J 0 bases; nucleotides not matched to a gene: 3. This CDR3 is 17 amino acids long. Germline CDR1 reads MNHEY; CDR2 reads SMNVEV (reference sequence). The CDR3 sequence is CASSFTGGHSGANVLTF. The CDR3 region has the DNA TGTGCCAGCAGTTTTACAGGGGGCCACTCTGGGGCCAACGTCCTGACTTTC.

CDR3 sequence reads: CASSQGRSTYEQYF. The CDR3 region has the DNA TGCGCCAGCAGCCAAGGAAGGTCTACCTACGAGCAGTACTTC. The chain links TRBV4-1 to TRBJ2-7; D is unclear. The germline V gene has CDR1 MGHRA and CDR2 YSYEKL. CDR3 length equals 14 residues. The V and J ends lost 1 base and 2 bases respectively, with 9 bases between them.

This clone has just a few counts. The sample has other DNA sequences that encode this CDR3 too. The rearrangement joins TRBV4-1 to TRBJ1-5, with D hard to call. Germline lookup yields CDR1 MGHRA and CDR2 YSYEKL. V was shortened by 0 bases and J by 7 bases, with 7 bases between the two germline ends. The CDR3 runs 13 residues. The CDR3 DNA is TGCGCCAGCAGCCAAGATGCGGAGCAGCCCCAGCATTTT. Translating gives CASSQDAEQPQHF.

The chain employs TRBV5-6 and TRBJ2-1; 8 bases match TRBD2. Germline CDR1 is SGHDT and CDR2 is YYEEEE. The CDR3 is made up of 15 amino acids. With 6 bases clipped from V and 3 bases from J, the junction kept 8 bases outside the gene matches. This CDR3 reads CASTGGVQSYNEQFF. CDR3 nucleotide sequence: TGTGCCAGCACCGGGGGGGTTCAAAGCTACAATGAGCAGTTCTTC.

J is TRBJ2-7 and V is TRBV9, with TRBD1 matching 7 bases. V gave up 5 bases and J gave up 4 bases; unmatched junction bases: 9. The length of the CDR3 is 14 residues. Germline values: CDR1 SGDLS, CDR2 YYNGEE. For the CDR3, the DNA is TGTGCCAGCAGTCTCGCCGGGACAGAATACGAGCAGTACTTC. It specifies CASSLAGTEYEQYF.

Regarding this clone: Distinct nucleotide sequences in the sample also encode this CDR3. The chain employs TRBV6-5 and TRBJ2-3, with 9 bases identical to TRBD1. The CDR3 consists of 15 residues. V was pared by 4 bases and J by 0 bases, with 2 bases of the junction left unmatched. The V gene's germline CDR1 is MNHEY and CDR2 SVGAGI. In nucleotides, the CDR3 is TGTGCCAGCAGTTTGACAGGGGGAAGCACAGATACGCAGTATTTT. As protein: CASSLTGGSTDTQYF.

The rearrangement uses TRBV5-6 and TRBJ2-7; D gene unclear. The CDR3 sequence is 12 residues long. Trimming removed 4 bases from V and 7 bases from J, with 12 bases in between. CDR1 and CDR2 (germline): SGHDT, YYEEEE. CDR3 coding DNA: TGTGCCAGCAGCACCTACTTTGGTGAGCAGTACTTC. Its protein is CASSTYFGEQYF.